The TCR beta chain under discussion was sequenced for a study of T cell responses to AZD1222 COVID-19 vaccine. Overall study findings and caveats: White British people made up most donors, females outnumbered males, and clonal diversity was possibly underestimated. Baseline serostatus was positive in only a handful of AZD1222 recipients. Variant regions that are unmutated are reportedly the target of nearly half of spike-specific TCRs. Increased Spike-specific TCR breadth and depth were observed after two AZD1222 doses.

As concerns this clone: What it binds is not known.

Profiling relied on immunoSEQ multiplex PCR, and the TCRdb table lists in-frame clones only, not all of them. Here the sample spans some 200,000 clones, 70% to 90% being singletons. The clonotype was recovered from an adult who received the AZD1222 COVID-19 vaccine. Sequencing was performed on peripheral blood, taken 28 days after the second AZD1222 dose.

The CDR3, as DNA: TGTGCCACCAGTGATTTGCCTGGGCGCCGCACAGATACGCAGTATTTT. Amino acids: CATSDLPGRRTDTQYF. The gene calls are TRBV24-1 and TRBJ2-3; D is unclear. Per the germline V gene, CDR1 is KGHDR and CDR2 is SFDVKD. V was trimmed by 0 bases and J by 1 base, leaving 10 bases between them. CDR3 size: 16 residues.